The clone carrying this T cell receptor (beta chain) has just one count. Its antigen is not known. TCRdb's copy holds only in-frame clones and misses some; the assay was immunoSEQ multiplex PCR. The table has 100,000 to 150,000 clones, approximately 90% seen once. This specimen comes from a study of T cell responses to AZD1222 COVID-19 vaccine. The study's findings and limits: Only after the peak T cell response were repertoires sampled.

The TCR sequence derives from an adult in good health. The starting material was peripheral blood, obtained on day 0 of MenACWY control vaccination.

The CDR3 sequence: CASSPPGLRGYGYTF. The CDR3 coding sequence is TGTGCCAGCAGCCCCCCAGGTTTGAGAGGCTATGGCTACACCTTC. The V gene is TRBV14, the J gene TRBJ1-2; no clear D gene. This CDR3 comprises 15 residues. V lost 4 bases, J lost 4 bases, and 16 bases lay in between. Germline CDR1 SGHDN, CDR2 FVKESK. Looking up the rest from reference TRBV14 and TRBJ1-2 gives the full variable domain: EAGVTQFPSHSVIEKGQTVTLRCDPISGHDNLYWYRRVMGKEIKFLLHFVKESKQDESGMPNNRFLAERTGGTYSTLKVQPAELEDSGVYFCASSPPGLRGYGYTFGSGTRLTVV.